There are a few counts of the clone carrying this T cell receptor beta chain. Its antigen is not known. MiXCR was run by TCRdb on the 5' RACE reads, yielding one entry per CDR3 protein. The table lists fewer than 250,000 distinct CDR3 sequences, 18% of them singletons, with about 44% in the top ten. This record belongs to a study of CD8 T cells in ankylosing spondylitis. Regarding the study as a whole: Seemingly characteristic of ankylosing spondylitis blood was a TCR beta motif consisting of under 10 highly homologous variants.

CDR3 length equals 14 residues. Germline values: CDR1 SNHLY, CDR2 FYNNEI. Trimming took off 0 bases at V and 4 bases at J, with 9 bases between the two ends. The source is a male donor with ankylosing spondylitis. V gene TRBV2 combines with J gene TRBJ1-1; D perhaps matches TRBD1 (5 bases). Sequencing was done on a sample of blood, either unsorted or a sorted T cell fraction (not recorded which). CDR3 nucleotides: TGTGCCAGCAGTGAAGCAGAGGGGACCACTGAAGCTTTCTTT. Translating it yields CASSEAEGTTEAFF.